These T cell receptor beta chains were read from a single sample in a study of OX40 agonist ivuxolimab in advanced cancers. Here immunoSEQ multiplex PCR was the method, and the copy in TCRdb shows in-frame clones only, minus some. The sample has fewer than 45,000 clones; over 60% are singletons. The sample consisted of CD4+ or CD8+ T cells sorted from blood, taken in a trial of the OX40 agonist ivuxolimab. The receptors here all came from an adult with an advanced solid tumor such as melanoma, head and neck, liver or kidney cancer. Both conserved end residues are part of each CDR3. A D gene is named only where the DNA matches it firmly. Clone size appears in some rows only: once, few, many, or a class for an expanded clone.

D	V	size	J	CDR3	DNA
.	TRBV5-1	.	TRBJ2-5	CASSLEGSKETQYF	TGCGCCAGCAGCTTGGAGGGATCTAAAGAGACCCAGTACTTC
.	TRBV10-3	once	TRBJ1-5	CAISETGGNQPQHF	TGTGCCATCAGTGAGACGGGGGGCAATCAGCCCCAGCATTTT
.	TRBV19	.	TRBJ1-1	CASSKGEGFTEAFF	TGTGCCAGTAGTAAGGGAGAGGGGTTCACTGAAGCTTTCTTT
.	TRBV9	.	TRBJ1-1	CASSERQSYMNTEAFF	TGTGCCAGCAGCGAACGACAGTCTTACATGAACACTGAAGCTTTCTTT
.	TRBV30	.	TRBJ1-4	CAWSVTVQRREKLFF	TGTGCCTGGAGTGTAACCGTCCAGAGACGAGAAAAACTGTTTTTT
TRBD2	TRBV7-2	medium-sized	TRBJ2-7	CASSLASGGTSSYEQYF	TGTGCCAGCAGCTTAGCTAGCGGGGGGACCAGCTCCTACGAGCAGTACTTC
.	TRBV13	.	TRBJ2-7	CASSLGPEQYF	TGTGCCAGCAGCTTGGGTCCCGAGCAGTACTTC
TRBD2	TRBV2	.	TRBJ2-3	CASSSGTSFTDTQYF	TGTGCCAGCAGTTCCGGGACTAGCTTCACAGATACGCAGTATTTT
TRBD1	TRBV15	.	TRBJ2-7	CATSSLGDRGYEQYF	TGTGCCACCAGCAGCCTGGGGGACAGGGGTTACGAGCAGTACTTC
TRBD1	TRBV19	.	TRBJ1-1	CASSIRGQGERTEAFF	TGTGCCAGTAGTATACGTGGGCAGGGGGAGAGAACTGAAGCTTTCTTT
.	TRBV6-5	.	TRBJ1-2	CASSTSAGVYGYTF	TGTGCCAGCAGCACCTCGGCAGGAGTATATGGCTACACCTTC
TRBD2	TRBV10-3	.	TRBJ2-4	CAISSRLAGEKNIQYF	TGTGCCATCAGTTCCCGACTAGCGGGGGAAAAAAACATTCAGTACTTC
.	TRBV5-1	.	TRBJ1-6	CASRRGGTGETTF	TGCGCCAGCAGAAGGGGGGGAACCGGGGAAACAACTTTT
.	TRBV15	few	TRBJ1-5	CATRLTGTNQPQHF	TGTGCCACCAGGCTCACAGGGACAAATCAGCCCCAGCATTTT
.	TRBV14	.	TRBJ2-5	CASSQELGGQWKTQYF	TGTGCCAGCAGCCAAGAACTCGGGGGCCAATGGAAGACCCAGTACTTC
TRBD2	TRBV9	.	TRBJ2-1	CASSVLAGDNEQFF	TGTGCCAGCAGCGTACTAGCGGGGGACAATGAGCAGTTCTTC
TRBD2	TRBV7-9	.	TRBJ2-4	CASKTSGGENIQYF	TGTGCCAGCAAAACTAGCGGAGGCGAAAACATTCAGTACTTC
.	TRBV7-8	few	TRBJ1-2	CASSLELGTSYGYTF	TGTGCCAGCAGCTTAGAGCTGGGGACTAGCTATGGCTACACCTTC
.	TRBV6-6	.	TRBJ2-6	CASSHPGANVLTF	TGTGCCAGCAGCCACCCTGGGGCCAACGTCCTGACTTTC
.	TRBV5-4	.	TRBJ2-4	CASSQGSRQNIQYF	TGTGCCAGCAGCCAGGGGTCCAGACAAAACATTCAGTACTTC
TRBD2	TRBV6-1	few	TRBJ2-1	CASSEFRRGMWDEQFF	TGTGCCAGCAGTGAATTTAGGCGGGGGATGTGGGATGAGCAGTTCTTC
.	TRBV18	.	TRBJ1-1	CASSPAGTKGTEAFF	TGTGCCAGCTCACCCGCCGGGACCAAGGGCACTGAAGCTTTCTTT
.	TRBV6-5	.	TRBJ2-5	CASSYSSGRETQYF	TGTGCCAGCAGTTACTCTTCAGGGCGGGAGACCCAGTACTTC
.	TRBV6-1	many	TRBJ1-4	CASSEDAGEIEKLFF	TGTGCCAGCAGTGAAGACGCAGGGGAGATAGAAAAACTGTTTTTT
TRBD2	TRBV10-3	.	TRBJ2-3	CAISESSGGRHTQYF	TGTGCCATCAGTGAGTCTAGCGGGGGCAGGCATACGCAGTATTTT
TRBD2	TRBV10-3	few	TRBJ2-2	CAISESMFLAGGTGELFF	TGTGCCATCAGTGAGTCGATGTTTCTAGCGGGGGGCACCGGGGAGCTGTTTTTT
TRBD2	TRBV11-2	.	TRBJ2-7	CASSSVRDYPYEQYF	TGTGCCAGCAGCTCCGTCCGGGACTATCCCTACGAGCAGTACTTC
.	TRBV6-1	.	TRBJ2-2	CASRIPNTGELFF	TGTGCCAGCAGGATACCGAACACCGGGGAGCTGTTTTTT
TRBD1	TRBV10-3	.	TRBJ2-3	CAITRTGSTDTQYF	TGTGCCATCACCCGGACAGGGAGCACAGATACGCAGTATTTT
.	TRBV5-1	.	TRBJ1-5	CASSLGQNSNQPQHF	TGCGCCAGCAGCTTGGGACAGAATAGCAATCAGCCCCAGCATTTT
.	TRBV30	.	TRBJ2-1	CAWNNYNEQFF	TGTGCCTGGAATAACTACAATGAGCAGTTCTTC
TRBD2	TRBV6-5	.	TRBJ2-1	CASSYTTAGGINEQFF	TGTGCCAGCAGTTACACGACAGCGGGGGGGATCAATGAGCAGTTCTTC
.	TRBV5-1	.	TRBJ2-4	CASSLSDSVVKNIQYF	TGCGCCAGCAGCTTGAGTGATAGCGTTGTCAAAAACATTCAGTACTTC
TRBD1	TRBV5-5	.	TRBJ1-2	CASSWTLTGEGGYTF	TGTGCCAGCAGCTGGACCCTCACAGGGGAGGGTGGCTACACCTTC
TRBD1	TRBV29-1	.	TRBJ1-2	CSVLALNRGRGYGYTF	TGCAGCGTTCTAGCACTTAACAGGGGGCGCGGGTATGGCTACACCTTC